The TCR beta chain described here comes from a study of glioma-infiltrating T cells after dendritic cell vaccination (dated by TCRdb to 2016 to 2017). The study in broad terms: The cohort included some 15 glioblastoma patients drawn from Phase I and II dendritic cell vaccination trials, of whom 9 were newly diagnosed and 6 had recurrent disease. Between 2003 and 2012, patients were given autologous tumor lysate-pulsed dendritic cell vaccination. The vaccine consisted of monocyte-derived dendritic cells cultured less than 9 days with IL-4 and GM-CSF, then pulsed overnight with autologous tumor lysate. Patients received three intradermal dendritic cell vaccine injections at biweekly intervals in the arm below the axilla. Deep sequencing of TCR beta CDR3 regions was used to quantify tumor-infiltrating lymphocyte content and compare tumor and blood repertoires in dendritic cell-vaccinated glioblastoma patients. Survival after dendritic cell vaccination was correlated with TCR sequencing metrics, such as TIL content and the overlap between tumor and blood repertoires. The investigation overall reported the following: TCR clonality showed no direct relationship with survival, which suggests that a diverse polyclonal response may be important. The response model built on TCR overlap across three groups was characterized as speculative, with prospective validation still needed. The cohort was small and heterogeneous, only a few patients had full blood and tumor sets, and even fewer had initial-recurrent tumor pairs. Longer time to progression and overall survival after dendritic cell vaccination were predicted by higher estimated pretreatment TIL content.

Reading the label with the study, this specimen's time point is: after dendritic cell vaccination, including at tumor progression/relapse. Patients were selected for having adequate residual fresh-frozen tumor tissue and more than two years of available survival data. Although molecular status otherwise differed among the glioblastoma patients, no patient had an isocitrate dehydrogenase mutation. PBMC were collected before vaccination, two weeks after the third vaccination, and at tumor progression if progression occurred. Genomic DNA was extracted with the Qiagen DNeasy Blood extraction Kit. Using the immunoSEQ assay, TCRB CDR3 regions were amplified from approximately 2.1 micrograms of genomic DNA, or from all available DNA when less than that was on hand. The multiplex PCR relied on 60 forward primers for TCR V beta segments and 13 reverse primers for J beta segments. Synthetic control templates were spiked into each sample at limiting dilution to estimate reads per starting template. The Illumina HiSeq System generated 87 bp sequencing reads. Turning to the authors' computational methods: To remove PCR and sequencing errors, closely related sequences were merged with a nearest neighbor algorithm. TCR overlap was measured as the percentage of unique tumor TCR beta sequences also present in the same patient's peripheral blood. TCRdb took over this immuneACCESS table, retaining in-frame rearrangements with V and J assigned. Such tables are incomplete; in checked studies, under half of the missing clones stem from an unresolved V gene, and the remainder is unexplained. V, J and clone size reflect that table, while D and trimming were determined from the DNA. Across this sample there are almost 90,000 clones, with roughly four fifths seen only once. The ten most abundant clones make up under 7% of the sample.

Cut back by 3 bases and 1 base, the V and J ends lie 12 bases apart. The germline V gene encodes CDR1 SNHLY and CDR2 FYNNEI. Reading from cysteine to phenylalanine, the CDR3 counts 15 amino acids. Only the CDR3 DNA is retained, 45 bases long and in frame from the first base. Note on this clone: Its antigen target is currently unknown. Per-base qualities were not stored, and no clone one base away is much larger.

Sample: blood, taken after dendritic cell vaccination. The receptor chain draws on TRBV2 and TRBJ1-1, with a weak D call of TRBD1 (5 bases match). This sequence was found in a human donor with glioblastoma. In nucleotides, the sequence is TGTGCCAGCAGTGACTTGGCCAGGGAGAACACTGAAGCTTTCTTT. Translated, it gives CASSDLARENTEAFF.